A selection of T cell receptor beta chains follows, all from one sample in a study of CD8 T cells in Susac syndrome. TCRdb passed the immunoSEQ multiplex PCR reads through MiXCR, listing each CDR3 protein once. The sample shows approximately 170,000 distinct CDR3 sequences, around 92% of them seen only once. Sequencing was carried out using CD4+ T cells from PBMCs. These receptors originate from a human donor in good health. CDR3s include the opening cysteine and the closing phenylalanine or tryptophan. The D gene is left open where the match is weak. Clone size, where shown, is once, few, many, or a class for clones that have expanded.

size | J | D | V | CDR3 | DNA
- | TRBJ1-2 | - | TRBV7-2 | CASTPRVHGYTF | TGTGCCAGCACCCCAAGGGTGCATGGCTACACCTTC
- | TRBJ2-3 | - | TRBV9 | CASRESPQGTDTQYF | TGTGCCAGCAGGGAAAGCCCGCAGGGGACAGATACGCAGTATTTT
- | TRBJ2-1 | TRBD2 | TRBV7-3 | CASSTETSAHNEQFF | TGTGCCAGCAGCACCGAGACTAGCGCTCACAATGAGCAGTTCTTC
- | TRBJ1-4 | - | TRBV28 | CASTSYAATNEKLFF | TGTGCCAGCACCTCCTACGCTGCAACTAATGAAAAACTGTTTTTT
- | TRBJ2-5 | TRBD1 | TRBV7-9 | CASIPGDRFLRTQYF | TGTGCCAGCATCCCCGGGGACAGATTTTTGAGGACCCAGTACTTC
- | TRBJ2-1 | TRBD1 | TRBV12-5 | CASASGTGRHEQFF | TGTGCTAGTGCCTCCGGGACAGGGAGGCATGAGCAGTTCTTC
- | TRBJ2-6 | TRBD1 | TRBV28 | CASSRITGAGANVLTF | TGTGCCAGCAGTCGCATAACAGGGGCCGGGGCCAACGTCCTGACTTTC
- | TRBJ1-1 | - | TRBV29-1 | CSVGEARNTEAFF | TGCAGCGTTGGGGAGGCCAGAAACACTGAAGCTTTCTTT
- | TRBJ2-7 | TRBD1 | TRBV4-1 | CASSQEPGQGTYEQYF | TGCGCCAGCAGCCAAGAACCGGGACAGGGAACCTACGAGCAGTACTTC
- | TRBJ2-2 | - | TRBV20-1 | CSARDGTGELFF | TGCAGTGCTAGAGATGGGACCGGGGAGCTGTTTTTT
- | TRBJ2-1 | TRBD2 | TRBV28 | CASSLMAGGGRQFF | TGTGCCAGCAGTTTAATGGCGGGAGGTGGTCGGCAGTTCTTC
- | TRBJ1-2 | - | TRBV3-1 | CASSQGGRGDRYTF | TGTGCCAGCAGCCAAGGGGGCAGGGGTGATCGCTACACCTTC
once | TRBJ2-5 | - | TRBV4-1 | CASSQEGAWEETQYF | TGCGCCAGCAGCCAAGAGGGGGCGTGGGAAGAGACCCAGTACTTC
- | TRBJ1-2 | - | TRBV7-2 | CASSSVQGNYGYTF | TGTGCCAGCAGCTCAGTCCAGGGGAACTATGGCTACACCTTC
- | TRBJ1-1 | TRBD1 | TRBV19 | CASTLQGRGTEAFF | TGTGCCAGTACCCTACAGGGGAGGGGTACTGAAGCTTTCTTT
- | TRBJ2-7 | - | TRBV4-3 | CASSQAHSDYEQYF | TGCGCCAGCAGCCAAGCCCACAGCGACTACGAGCAGTACTTC
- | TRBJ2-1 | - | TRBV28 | CASITGRYNEQFF | TGTGCCAGCATAACAGGGAGATACAATGAGCAGTTCTTC
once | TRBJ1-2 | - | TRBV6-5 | CASSYSYANYGYTF | TGTGCCAGCAGTTACTCTTATGCTAACTATGGCTACACCTTC
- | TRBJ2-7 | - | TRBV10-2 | CASSAAPGPSSYEQYF | TGCGCCAGCAGTGCCGCCCCGGGCCCCAGCTCCTACGAGCAGTACTTC
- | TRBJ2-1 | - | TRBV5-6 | CASSRAHEQFF | TGTGCCAGCAGCCGGGCCCATGAGCAGTTCTTC
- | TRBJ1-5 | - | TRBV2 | CASSSTTGNQPQHF | TGTGCCAGCAGTTCGACGACAGGCAATCAGCCCCAGCATTTT
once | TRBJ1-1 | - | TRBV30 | CAWSVLLEAFF | TGTGCCTGGAGTGTACTCCTAGAAGCTTTCTTT
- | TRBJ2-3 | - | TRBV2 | CASRRMETDTQYF | TGTGCCAGCAGGAGAATGGAAACAGATACGCAGTATTTT
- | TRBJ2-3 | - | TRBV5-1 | CASRGLRGGSTDTQYF | TGCGCCAGCAGGGGACTCAGGGGTGGTAGCACAGATACGCAGTATTTT
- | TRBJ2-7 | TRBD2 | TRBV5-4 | CASSLGLAGNYEQYF | TGTGCCAGCAGCTTGGGTCTAGCGGGGAACTACGAGCAGTACTTC
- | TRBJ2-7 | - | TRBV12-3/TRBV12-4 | CAGQGTSTGQYF | TGTGCCGGACAAGGGACCTCAACAGGGCAGTACTTC
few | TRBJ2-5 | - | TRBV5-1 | CASSSGTRKETQYF | TGCGCCAGCAGCTCCGGGACAAGAAAAGAGACCCAGTACTTC
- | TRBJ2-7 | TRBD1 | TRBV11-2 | CASSFQGDYEQYF | TGTGCCAGCAGCTTCCAGGGGGACTACGAGCAGTACTTC
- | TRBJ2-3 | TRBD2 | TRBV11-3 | CASSPRGGREDTQYF | TGTGCCAGCAGCCCCCGCGGGGGGCGGGAAGATACGCAGTATTTT
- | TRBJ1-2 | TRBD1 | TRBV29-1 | CSVGPGQGAHGYTF | TGCAGCGTTGGCCCGGGACAGGGGGCTCATGGCTACACCTTC
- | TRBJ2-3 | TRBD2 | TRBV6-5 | CASSYSAGSLDTQYF | TGTGCCAGCAGTTACTCAGCGGGATCCTTAGATACGCAGTATTTT
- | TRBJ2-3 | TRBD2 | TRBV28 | CASSLGLAGGGTQYF | TGTGCCAGCAGCCTCGGACTAGCGGGAGGTGGGACGCAGTATTTT
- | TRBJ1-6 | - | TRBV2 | CASSLPGYNSPLHF | TGTGCCAGCAGTTTGCCAGGCTATAATTCACCCCTCCACTTT
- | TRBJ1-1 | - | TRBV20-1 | CSARSGGWSEAFF | TGCAGTGCTAGAAGTGGGGGTTGGTCTGAAGCTTTCTTT
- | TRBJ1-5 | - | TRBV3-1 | CASSQDRRTADSNQPQHF | TGTGCCAGCAGCCAAGACCGCCGGACAGCGGATAGCAATCAGCCCCAGCATTTT
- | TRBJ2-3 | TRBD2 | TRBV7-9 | CASSSQREADTQYF | TGTGCCAGCAGCTCCCAGCGGGAGGCAGATACGCAGTATTTT
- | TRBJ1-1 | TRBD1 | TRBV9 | CASSVGQGADTEAFF | TGTGCCAGCAGCGTAGGACAGGGGGCTGACACTGAAGCTTTCTTT
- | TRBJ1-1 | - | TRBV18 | CASSPGTHQQAFF | TGTGCCAGCTCACCGGGGACTCACCAACAAGCTTTCTTT
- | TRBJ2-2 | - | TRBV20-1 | CSARPREAGNTGELFF | TGCAGTGCTAGACCTCGGGAAGCGGGCAACACCGGGGAGCTGTTTTTT
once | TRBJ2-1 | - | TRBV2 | CASRQPPNNEQFF | TGTGCCAGCAGACAGCCCCCGAACAATGAGCAGTTCTTC
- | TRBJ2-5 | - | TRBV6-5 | CASSRQEEETQYF | TGTGCCAGCAGTCGGCAGGAGGAAGAGACCCAGTACTTC
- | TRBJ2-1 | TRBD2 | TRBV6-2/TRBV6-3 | CASSTGLASSYNEQFF | TGTGCCAGCAGTACGGGACTAGCGAGCTCCTACAATGAGCAGTTCTTC
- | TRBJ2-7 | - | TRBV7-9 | CASSTYGTGGHEQYF | TGTGCCAGCAGCACCTACGGGACGGGGGGCCACGAGCAGTACTTC
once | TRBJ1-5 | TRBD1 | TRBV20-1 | CSAGPGQTSNQPQHF | TGCAGTGCTGGGCCGGGACAGACCAGCAATCAGCCCCAGCATTTT
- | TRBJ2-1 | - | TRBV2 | CASSLFKGEQFF | TGTGCCAGCAGCCTATTCAAGGGTGAGCAGTTCTTC